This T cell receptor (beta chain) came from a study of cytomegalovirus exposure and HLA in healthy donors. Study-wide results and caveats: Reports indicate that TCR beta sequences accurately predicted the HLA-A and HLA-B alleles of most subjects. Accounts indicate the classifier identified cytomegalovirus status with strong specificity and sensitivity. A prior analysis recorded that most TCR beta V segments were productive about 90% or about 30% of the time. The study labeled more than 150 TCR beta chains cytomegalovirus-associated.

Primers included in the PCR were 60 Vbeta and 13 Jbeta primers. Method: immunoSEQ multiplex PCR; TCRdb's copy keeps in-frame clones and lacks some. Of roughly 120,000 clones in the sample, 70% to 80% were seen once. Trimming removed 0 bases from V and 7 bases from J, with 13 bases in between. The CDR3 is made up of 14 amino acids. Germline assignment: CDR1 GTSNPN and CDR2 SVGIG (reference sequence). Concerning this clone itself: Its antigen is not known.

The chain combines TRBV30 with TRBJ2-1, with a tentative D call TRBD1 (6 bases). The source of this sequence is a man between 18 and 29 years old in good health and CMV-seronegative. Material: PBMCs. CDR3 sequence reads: CAWSVTQGWNEQFF. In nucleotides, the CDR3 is TGTGCCTGGAGTGTAACCCAGGGGTGGAATGAGCAGTTCTTC.